These 20 T cell receptor beta chains share one sample of origin, sequenced in a study of blood T cell repertoires in COVID-19. Assay: immunoSEQ multiplex PCR; the TCRdb copy retains only in-frame clones and omits some. This sample yields 270,000 or so clones, of which roughly 85% are seen a single time; roughly 3.1% belongs to the top ten. Material: peripheral blood. The source is a woman between 18 and 29 years old with acute or convalescent COVID-19.

The chain combines TRBV5-8 with TRBJ2-7, with D unresolved. Germline V gene sequence: CDR1 SGHTS, CDR2 YDEGEE. Trimming removed 0 bases from V and 2 bases from J, with 6 bases in between. The CDR3 runs to 13 residues. This CDR3 reads CASSLGHPYEQYF. The CDR3 DNA sequence: TGTGCCAGCAGCTTGGGGCACCCCTACGAGCAGTACTTC. Drawing the rest from reference TRBV5-8 and TRBJ2-7, the complete variable domain is EAGVTQSPTHLIKTRGQQATLRCSPISGHTSVYWYQQALGLGLQFLLWYDEGEERNRGNFPPRFSGRQFPNYSSELNVNALELEDSALYLCASSLGHPYEQYFGPGTRLTVT.

The rearrangement links TRBV4-3 to TRBJ1-2; D might be TRBD1 (6 bases). The V gene lost 1 base and the J gene lost 13 bases, with 19 bases spanning the gap. The CDR3 is 14 amino acids. Germline lookup yields CDR1 LGHNA and CDR2 YSLEER. CDR3 nucleotide sequence: TGCGCCAGCAGCCAAGTTAGGGGGTCTGGCGGGTCCACCTTC. Amino acid sequence: CASSQVRGSGGSTF.

The chain combines TRBV7-9 with TRBJ2-7; the D is unclear. Germline V gives CDR1 SEHNR, CDR2 FQNEAQ (reference sequence). The CDR3 has 11 amino acids. V was clipped by 4 bases and J by 5 bases, with 6 bases between them. The CDR3 DNA reads as TGTGCCAGCAGCTGGAGTGACGAGCAGTACTTC. Residues: CASSWSDEQYF.

The CDR3 DNA reads as TGTGCCAGCAGTTTAACCCTTTCCTTACGCGGGAGGTCCAGCTCCTACGAGCAGTACTTC. Translating gives CASSLTLSLRGRSSSYEQYF. The chain joins TRBV28 to TRBJ2-7; TRBD2 matches 8 bases. V dropped 2 bases and J dropped 0; count of bases not matched to a gene: 18. Looked up from germline, CDR1 is MDHEN and CDR2 is SYDVKM. The CDR3 totals 20 residues.

The J gene is TRBJ2-1, the V gene TRBV30; D possibly corresponds to TRBD2 (6 bases). Per the germline V gene, CDR1 is GTSNPN and CDR2 is SVGIG (reference sequence). The CDR3 length is 16 residues. Trimming removed 4 bases from V and 7 bases from J, with 23 bases in between. The CDR3 here is CAWNRAGWAVGNEQFF. CDR3 DNA sequence: TGTGCCTGGAACCGCGCGGGATGGGCTGTTGGGAATGAGCAGTTCTTC.

The CDR3 is CASSYSKSTYNEQFF. CDR3 DNA: TGTGCCAGCAGTTACTCGAAAAGTACCTACAATGAGCAGTTCTTC. The chain combines TRBV7-2 with TRBJ2-1; no reliable D call. This CDR3 region has 15 residues. V lost 6 bases and J 2 bases, leaving 14 bases between the germline ends. Germline lookup yields CDR1 SGHTA and CDR2 FQGNSA.

The rearrangement links TRBV30 to TRBJ1-5, with D perhaps TRBD1 (5 bases). The V end lost 0 bases, the J end lost 3 bases, and 21 bases lay between the germline ends. The CDR3 totals 18 residues. CDR1 and CDR2 (germline): GTSNPN, SVGIG (reference sequence). CDR3: CAWSVARAYGFYNQPQHF. The CDR3, as DNA: TGTGCCTGGAGTGTTGCCAGGGCTTATGGTTTTTACAATCAGCCCCAGCATTTT.

The V gene is TRBV2, the J gene TRBJ1-5, with D unclear. Trimming removed 4 bases from V and 2 bases from J, with 12 bases in between. The CDR3 is 15 residues long. Germline values: CDR1 SNHLY, CDR2 FYNNEI. The CDR3 nucleotides are TGTGCCAGCAGTGCGCCTGGCGGTGGCAATCAGCCCCAGCATTTT. Its protein product is CASSAPGGGNQPQHF.

The gene calls are TRBV13 and TRBJ2-7; perhaps TRBD1 as D (5 bases). The V and J ends lost 2 bases and 7 bases respectively, with 18 bases between them. CDR1 and CDR2 from the germline V gene are PRHDT and FYEKMQ (reference sequence). The CDR3 has 15 residues. The CDR3 sequence is CASSLRGRANIEQYF. In DNA, the CDR3 is TGTGCCAGCAGCTTAAGGGGCAGGGCTAATATTGAGCAGTACTTC. The variable domain in full, completed from reference TRBV13 and TRBJ2-7, reads AAGVIQSPRHLIKEKRETATLKCYPIPRHDTVYWYQQGPGQDPQFLISFYEKMQSDKGSIPDRFSAQQFSDYHSELNMSSLELGDSALYFCASSLRGRANIEQYFGPGTRLTVT.

The chain recombines TRBV6-5 with TRBJ2-1, with D possibly matching TRBD2 (5 bases). The V gene lost 2 bases and the J gene lost 8 bases, with 16 bases spanning the gap. Looked up from germline, CDR1 is MNHEY and CDR2 is SVGAGI. This CDR3 has 15 amino acids. The chain's CDR3 is CASSYRGLWMDEQFF. The CDR3 region has the DNA TGTGCCAGCAGTTACCGCGGGCTCTGGATGGATGAGCAGTTCTTC.

The genes are TRBV3-1 (or the pseudogene TRBV3-2) and TRBJ1-3; D perhaps matches TRBD1 (6 bases). The CDR3 extends over 15 amino acids. V shed 3 bases and J shed 6 bases, with 15 bases lying between them. Germline CDR1 LGHDT, CDR2 YNNKEL (reference sequence). The CDR3 spells CASSHGGLVVNTIYF. The CDR3, as DNA: TGTGCCAGCAGCCACGGGGGGCTCGTCGTAAACACCATATATTTT.

The chain uses TRBV28 and TRBJ1-4; a possible D gene is TRBD1 (5 bases). Germline CDR1 reads MDHEN; CDR2 reads SYDVKM. This CDR3 spans 14 amino acids. V shed 5 bases and J shed 8 bases, with 15 bases lying between them. CDR3 sequence: CASSTIPGREKLFF. The DNA for the CDR3 is TGTGCCAGCAGTACTATCCCAGGGCGAGAAAAACTGTTTTTT.

The rearrangement links TRBV12-3 or TRBV12-4 to TRBJ1-3; D is unresolved. The CDR3 has 12 amino acids. Trimming left V 4 bases short and J 8 bases short, with 9 bases between. The CDR3 reads CASSSLFDTIYF. The CDR3 bases are TGTGCCAGCAGTTCACTATTTGACACCATATATTTT.

CDR3: CASSQVAFTEAFF. Written as DNA, the CDR3 is TGTGCCAGCAGCCAGGTGGCTTTCACTGAAGCTTTCTTT. The chain recombines TRBV14 with TRBJ1-1; D ambiguous. V lost 3 bases and J lost 4, with 9 bases in between. The V gene's germline CDR1 is SGHDN and CDR2 FVKESK. CDR3 length equals 13 residues. The full variable domain, in which reference TRBV14 and TRBJ1-1 provide the parts outside the CDR3, is EAGVTQFPSHSVIEKGQTVTLRCDPISGHDNLYWYRRVMGKEIKFLLHFVKESKQDESGMPNNRFLAERTGGTYSTLKVQPAELEDSGVYFCASSQVAFTEAFFGQGTRLTVV.

The chain is built from TRBV7-8 and TRBJ1-3, with D unresolved. Trimming removed 1 base from V and 4 bases from J, with 14 bases in between. This CDR3 spans 16 amino acids. CDR1 is SGHVS and CDR2 is FQNEAQ in the germline V gene. The CDR3 nucleotides read TGTGCCAGCAGCTTAGTCACGAGGCTATCCGGAAACACCATATATTTT. It yields the protein CASSLVTRLSGNTIYF.

CDR3 region: CASSLIAKTYEQYF. The CDR3 DNA sequence: TGTGCCAGCAGTTTGATAGCGAAAACCTACGAGCAGTACTTC. The V call is TRBV28, the J call TRBJ2-7; a weak D match, TRBD2 (5 bases). V lost 3 bases to trimming and J lost 2 bases, with 11 bases between them. Germline CDR1 is MDHEN and CDR2 is SYDVKM. The CDR3 contains 14 residues.

J is TRBJ2-2 and V is TRBV5-1; D is undetermined. This CDR3 region has 12 residues. V was cut by 4 bases and J by 7 bases, with 8 bases left in between. Germline lookup yields CDR1 SGHRS and CDR2 YFSETQ. For the CDR3, the DNA is TGCGCCAGCAGCCCCTATGTCGGGGAGCTGTTTTTT. Translated, it gives CASSPYVGELFF.

This clone was seen only once. V is TRBV4-1 and J is TRBJ2-1; a possible D gene is TRBD2 (6 bases). Germline V gene lookup returns CDR1 MGHRA and CDR2 YSYEKL. The germline V and J ends were trimmed by 7 bases and 7 bases, with 20 bases remaining between them. The CDR3 is 15 amino acids. The CDR3 sequence is CASTLNQEGTNEQFF. CDR3 DNA sequence: TGCGCCAGCACCCTCAATCAGGAGGGAACTAATGAGCAGTTCTTC.

Written as DNA, the CDR3 is TGTGCCAGCAGCGTAGGACTAGAGACTTACAATGAGCAGTTCTTC. Its protein is CASSVGLETYNEQFF. This chain links TRBV9 with TRBJ2-1, with D maybe TRBD2 (6 bases). CDR1 and CDR2 from the germline V gene are SGDLS and YYNGEE. The CDR3 length is 15 residues. V lost 0 bases to trimming and J lost 4 bases, with 11 bases between them.

The chain is built from TRBV5-6 and TRBJ1-3; no definite D call. The CDR3 has 14 amino acids. Germline loops: CDR1 SGHDT, CDR2 YYEEEE. Trimming removed 4 bases at V and 1 base at J, with 9 bases between. The CDR3 bases are TGTGCCAGCAGCGGGTGGAGTTCTGGAAACACCATATATTTT. It specifies CASSGWSSGNTIYF.